This section outlines one TCR beta chain sequence together with its context. Its antigen is as yet unknown. Libraries were prepared by immunoSEQ multiplex PCR; TCRdb keeps only in-frame clonotypes and omits some of them. This table has about 160,000 clones, approximately 90% appearing once. Germline V lookup: CDR1 MNHEY, CDR2 SMNVEV (reference sequence). The CDR3 is 12 residues long. The ends were cut back, 8 bases at V and 6 bases at J, with 14 bases in the middle. The data were obtained in a study of T cell responses to AZD1222 COVID-19 vaccine. General study results and limits: The sample set comprised mostly white British donors with more females, and clonal diversity was possibly underestimated. Among AZD1222 vaccinees, only six or seven were seropositive at baseline.

Sequenced here: peripheral blood, sampled on day 0 of AZD1222 vaccination. The V and J genes are TRBV27 and TRBJ2-7, with unresolved D. The sequence was obtained from an adult in good health. CDR3 DNA sequence: TGTGCCAGCCTCGACGGGTTCGGCGAGCAGTACTTC. Encoded protein: CASLDGFGEQYF.